This TCR beta chain was retrieved from a study of blood T cells in healthy people across ages. Comments on this clonotype: Its antigen is unknown.

Whole-study results and caveats: Researchers report that TCR beta diversity correlated strongly with naive T cell percentage. Estimates based on one million T cells were treated as lower bounds. A roughly linear fall in TCR beta diversity per million T cells was seen with increasing age.

A second PCR, run for roughly 7 to 12 cycles, used a sample-barcoded 5' primer plus a J-beta primer mix. Every cDNA molecule carried a tag from a template-switch adaptor bearing 12 random nucleotides. TCRdb reprocessed the 5' RACE reads via MiXCR and lists one record per CDR3 protein. Of 2 million or so distinct CDR3 sequences in the sample, around half are singletons; the top ten hold approximately 2%. CDR1 is MNHEY and CDR2 is SMNVEV in the germline V gene (reference sequence). With 9 bases clipped from V and 8 bases from J, the junction kept 7 bases outside the gene matches. The CDR3 covers 14 residues.

The J gene is TRBJ2-1, the V gene TRBV27; 13 bases line up with TRBD2. This sequence was found in a woman in her 40s in good health. Sequencing was carried out using blood. This CDR3 reads CASRRTSGGDEQFF. The CDR3, as DNA: TGTGCCAGTAGGAGGACTAGCGGGGGAGATGAGCAGTTCTTC.